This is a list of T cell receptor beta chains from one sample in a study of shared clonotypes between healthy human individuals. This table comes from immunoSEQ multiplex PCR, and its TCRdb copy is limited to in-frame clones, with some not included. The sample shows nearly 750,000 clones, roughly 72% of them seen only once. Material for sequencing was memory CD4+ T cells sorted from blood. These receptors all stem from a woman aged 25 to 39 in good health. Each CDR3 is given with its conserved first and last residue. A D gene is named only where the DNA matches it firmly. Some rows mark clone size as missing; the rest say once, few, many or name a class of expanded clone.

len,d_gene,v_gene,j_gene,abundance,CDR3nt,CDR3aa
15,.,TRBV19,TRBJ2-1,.,TGTGCCAGTAGTATTTCACCCATACGATACAATGAGCAGTTCTTC,CASSISPIRYNEQFF
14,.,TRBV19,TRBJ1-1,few,TGTGCCAGTAGTCTACAATCCTGGGGCACTGAAGCTTTCTTT,CASSLQSWGTEAFF
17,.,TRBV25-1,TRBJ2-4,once,TGTGCCAGCAGTGCGCAGGATAGGGTTTTGGCCAAAAACATTCAGTACTTC,CASSAQDRVLAKNIQYF
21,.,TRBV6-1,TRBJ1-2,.,TGTGCCAGCAGTGAACATAACCTCCCGGGCGCGTTTACTTCCCCTCATTATGGCTACACCTTC,CASSEHNLPGAFTSPHYGYTF
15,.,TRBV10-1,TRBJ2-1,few,TGCGCCAGCAGTACCCCATCGGGGAGGTACAATGAGCAGTTCTTC,CASSTPSGRYNEQFF
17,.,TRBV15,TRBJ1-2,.,TGTGCCACCACTACGACCTGGGGATCGTATACCACTTATGGCTACACCTTC,CATTTTWGSYTTYGYTF
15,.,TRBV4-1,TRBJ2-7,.,TGCGCTAGCAGCCAAACCGGGACGGGAGCCTACGAGCAGTACTTC,CASSQTGTGAYEQYF
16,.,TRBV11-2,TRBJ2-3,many,TGTGCCAGCAGCCCCGACGGGAGAGGCGCCACAGATACGCAGTATTTT,CASSPDGRGATDTQYF
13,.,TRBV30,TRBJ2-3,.,TGTGCCTGGAGTGTATGGAACACAGATACGCAGTATTTT,CAWSVWNTDTQYF
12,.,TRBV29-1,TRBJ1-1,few,TGCACCGCCGGGGAGGAGTGGACTGAAGCTTTCTTT,CTAGEEWTEAFF
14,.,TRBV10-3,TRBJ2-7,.,TGTGCCATCAGTGGGACAAAGAGCTCCTACGAGCAGTACTTC,CAISGTKSSYEQYF
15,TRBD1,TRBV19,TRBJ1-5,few,TGTGCCAGTCGACTTCAGGGGGCTGGCAATCAGCCCCAGCATTTT,CASRLQGAGNQPQHF
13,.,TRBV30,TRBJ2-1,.,TGTGCCTGGAACCGTTACAGCTACAATGAGCAGTTCTTC,CAWNRYSYNEQFF
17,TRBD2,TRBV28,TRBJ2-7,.,TGTGCCAGCAGTTTGATCCTAGCGGGCGAAGTAGGCTACGAGCAGTACTTC,CASSLILAGEVGYEQYF
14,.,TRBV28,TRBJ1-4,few,TGTGCCAGCAGTTTCCAGCGATCTAATGAAAAACTGTTTTTT,CASSFQRSNEKLFF
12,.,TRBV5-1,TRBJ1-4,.,TGCGCCAGCAGCCAAACGGGTGAAAAACTGTTTTTT,CASSQTGEKLFF
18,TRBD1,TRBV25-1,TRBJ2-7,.,TGTGCCAGCAGTGAGAACTCCCAAGTGGGACAGGGTGGATACGAGCAGTACTTC,CASSENSQVGQGGYEQYF
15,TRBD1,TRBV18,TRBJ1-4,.,TGTGCCAGCTCACCAAGACGGGACAGGGGTGAAAAACTGTTTTTT,CASSPRRDRGEKLFF
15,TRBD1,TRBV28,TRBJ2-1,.,TGTGCCAGCAGTCTCCCGGGACAGGGGCTAGGTGAGCAGTTCTTC,CASSLPGQGLGEQFF
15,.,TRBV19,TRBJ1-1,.,TGTGCCAGTAGTGGAGTCCCTTACCTCGTAACTGAAGCTTTCTTT,CASSGVPYLVTEAFF
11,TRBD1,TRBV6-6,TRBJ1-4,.,TGTGCCAGCACAGGGGGTGAAAAACTGTTTTTT,CASTGGEKLFF
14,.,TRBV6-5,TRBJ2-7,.,TGTGCCAGTAGCCCCGGGACTGCCTCCTACGAGCAGTACTTC,CASSPGTASYEQYF
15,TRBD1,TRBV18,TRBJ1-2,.,TGTGCCAGCTCGCTTGCGGCGGGACAGTTCTATGGCTACACCTTC,CASSLAAGQFYGYTF
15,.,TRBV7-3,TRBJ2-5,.,TGTGCCAGCAGCCTCGGACGAAATAGGGGGGAGACCCAGTACTTC,CASSLGRNRGETQYF
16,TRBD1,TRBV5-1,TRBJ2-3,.,TGCGCCAGCAGCTACCGCGACAGGGGTAGCACAGATACGCAGTATTTT,CASSYRDRGSTDTQYF
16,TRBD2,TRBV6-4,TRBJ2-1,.,TGTGCCAGCAGTGACTCTAGCGGGAGTCCGGGGAATGAGCAGTTCTTC,CASSDSSGSPGNEQFF
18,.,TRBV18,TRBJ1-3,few,TGTGCCAGCTCACCCGGTGTCGTCTACCAGAGCTCTGGAAACACCATATATTTT,CASSPGVVYQSSGNTIYF
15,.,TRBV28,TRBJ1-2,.,TGTGCCAGCAGTTCTACCCCCACAGCTAACTATGGCTACACCTTC,CASSSTPTANYGYTF
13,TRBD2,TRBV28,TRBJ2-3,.,TGTGCCAGCAGCCCTAGGACTAGCGATACGCAGTATTTT,CASSPRTSDTQYF
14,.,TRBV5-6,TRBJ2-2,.,TGTGCCAGCAGCTTGGGGCGCTTCACCGGGGAGCTGTTTTTT,CASSLGRFTGELFF
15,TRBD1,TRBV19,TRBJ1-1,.,TGTGCCAGTAGTGAGCCGGGACAGGGAAACACTGAAGCTTTCTTT,CASSEPGQGNTEAFF
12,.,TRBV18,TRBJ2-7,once,TGTGCCAGCTCCCAAGTGACCTACGAGCAGTACTTC,CASSQVTYEQYF
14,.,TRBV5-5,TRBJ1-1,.,TGTGCCAGCAGCTTGGTAGCGGGAGACACTGAAGCTTTCTTT,CASSLVAGDTEAFF
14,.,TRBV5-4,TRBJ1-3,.,TGTGCCAGCAGCACGCCCGGGACGCCGAACACCATATATTTT,CASSTPGTPNTIYF
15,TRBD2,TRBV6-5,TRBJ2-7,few,TGTGCCAGCAGTTTGACTAGCGGTACGTTATACGAGCAGTACTTC,CASSLTSGTLYEQYF
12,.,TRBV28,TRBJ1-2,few,TGTGCCAGCAGTCCCGTCGTGTATGGCTACACCTTC,CASSPVVYGYTF
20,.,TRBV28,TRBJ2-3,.,TGTGCCAGCAGTTTACTCCGCTTAGGGCCCGGGACAACTAGCACAGATACGCAGTATTTT,CASSLLRLGPGTTSTDTQYF
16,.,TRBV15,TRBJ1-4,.,TGTGCCACCAGCAGAAACAGGGTCGCGGTCTTTGAAAAACTGTTTTTT,CATSRNRVAVFEKLFF
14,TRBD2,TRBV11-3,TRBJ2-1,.,TGTGCCAGCCTTCGGACTAGCGGTAACAATGAGCAGTTCTTC,CASLRTSGNNEQFF
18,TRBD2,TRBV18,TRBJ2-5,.,TGTGCCAGCTCACCAAGCCCCTTAGCGGGGTCGTTACAAGAGACCCAGTACTTC,CASSPSPLAGSLQETQYF
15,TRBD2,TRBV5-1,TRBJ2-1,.,TGCGCCAGCAGGACTAGCCCCAGCTCCTACAATGAGCAGTTCTTC,CASRTSPSSYNEQFF
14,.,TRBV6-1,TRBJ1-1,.,TGTGCCCACGAGAGCGGGGGCCGGAACACTGAAGCTTTCTTT,CAHESGGRNTEAFF
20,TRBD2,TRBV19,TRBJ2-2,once,TGTGCCAGTAGTCGGATGGGACTAGCGGGAGAGTGGACGAACACCGGGGAGCTGTTTTTT,CASSRMGLAGEWTNTGELFF
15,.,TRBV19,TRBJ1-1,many,TGTGCCAGTAGGGATGAGGGGACGGGGAACACTGAAGCTTTCTTT,CASRDEGTGNTEAFF
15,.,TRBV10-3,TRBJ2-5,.,TGTGCCATCAGTGAGTCCCAGCGCCAACAAGAGACCCAGTACTTC,CAISESQRQQETQYF
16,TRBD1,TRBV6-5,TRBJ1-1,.,TGTGCCAGCAGTTACTCCCCAGACAGGGGAGGAACTGAAGCTTTCTTT,CASSYSPDRGGTEAFF